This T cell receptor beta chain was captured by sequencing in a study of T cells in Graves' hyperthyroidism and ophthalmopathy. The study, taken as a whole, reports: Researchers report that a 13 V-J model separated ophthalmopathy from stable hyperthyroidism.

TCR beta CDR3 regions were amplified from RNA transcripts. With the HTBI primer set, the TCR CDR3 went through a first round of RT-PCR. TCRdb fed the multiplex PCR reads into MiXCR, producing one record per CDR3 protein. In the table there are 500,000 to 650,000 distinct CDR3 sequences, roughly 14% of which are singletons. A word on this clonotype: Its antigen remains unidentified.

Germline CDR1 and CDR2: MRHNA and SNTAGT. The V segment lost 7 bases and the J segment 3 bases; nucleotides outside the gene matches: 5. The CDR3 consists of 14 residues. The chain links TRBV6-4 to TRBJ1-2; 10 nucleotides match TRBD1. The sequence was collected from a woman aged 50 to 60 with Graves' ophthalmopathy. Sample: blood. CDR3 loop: CASNPGQGYYGYTF. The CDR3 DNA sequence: TGTGCCAGCAACCCGGGACAGGGGTACTATGGCTACACCTTC.